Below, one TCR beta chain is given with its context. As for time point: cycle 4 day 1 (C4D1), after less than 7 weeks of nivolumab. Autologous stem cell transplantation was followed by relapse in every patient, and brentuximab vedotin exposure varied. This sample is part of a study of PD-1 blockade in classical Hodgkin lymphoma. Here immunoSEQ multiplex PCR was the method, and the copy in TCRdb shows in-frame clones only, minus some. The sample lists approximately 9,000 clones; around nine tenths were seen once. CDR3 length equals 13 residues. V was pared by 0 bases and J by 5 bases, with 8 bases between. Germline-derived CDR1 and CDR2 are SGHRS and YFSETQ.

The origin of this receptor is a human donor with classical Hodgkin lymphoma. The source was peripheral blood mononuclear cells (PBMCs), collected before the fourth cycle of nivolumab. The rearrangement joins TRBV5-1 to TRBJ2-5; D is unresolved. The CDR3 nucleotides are TGCGCCAGCAGCTTGGGGGAAAGGGAGACCCAGTACTTC. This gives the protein CASSLGERETQYF. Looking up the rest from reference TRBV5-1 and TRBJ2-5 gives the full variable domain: KAGVTQTPRYLIKTRGQQVTLSCSPISGHRSVSWYQQTPGQGLQFLFEYFSETQRNKGNFPGRFSGRQFSNSRSEMNVSTLELGDSALYLCASSLGERETQYFGPGTRLLVL.